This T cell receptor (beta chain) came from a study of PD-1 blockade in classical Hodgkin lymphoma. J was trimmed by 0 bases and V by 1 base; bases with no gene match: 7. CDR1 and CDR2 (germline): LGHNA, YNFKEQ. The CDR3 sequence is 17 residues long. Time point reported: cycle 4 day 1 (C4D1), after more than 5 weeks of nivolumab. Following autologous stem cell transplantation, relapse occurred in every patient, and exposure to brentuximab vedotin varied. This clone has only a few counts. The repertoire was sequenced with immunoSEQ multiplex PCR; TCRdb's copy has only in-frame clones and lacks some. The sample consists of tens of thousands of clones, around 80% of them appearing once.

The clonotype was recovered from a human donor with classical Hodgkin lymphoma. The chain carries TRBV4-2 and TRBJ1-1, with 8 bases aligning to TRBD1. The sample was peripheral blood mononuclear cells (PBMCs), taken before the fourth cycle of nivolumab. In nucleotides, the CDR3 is TGTGCCAGCAGCCAAGTTTACAGGGGGTCGATGAACACTGAAGCTTTCTTT. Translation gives CASSQVYRGSMNTEAFF.